This T cell receptor beta chain derives from a study of post-analysis software for immune sequencing data. Study findings and constraints: Samples from one preparation batch, clustered by F measure, grouped strongly together. Relative to controls, patients had several TRBV segments at higher frequency, with TRBV5-6, TRBV5-1 and TRBV20-1 among these.

In the case of this clonotype: Its target is not known.

CDR1 SGHDT and CDR2 YYEEEE come from the germline V gene. This CDR3 is built from 16 residues. The V gene lost 4 bases and the J gene lost 3 bases, with 14 bases spanning the gap. Prepared libraries of TCR beta cDNA carried unique molecular identifiers. A single record per CDR3 protein comes from TCRdb applying MiXCR to the PCR reads. The table records under 200,000 distinct CDR3 sequences, 35% to 40% of them present only once. The source was blood, collected after autologous hematopoietic stem cell transplantation. This receptor was identified in a girl aged 10-17 years with multiple sclerosis. The rearrangement uses TRBV5-6 and TRBJ2-6; D not certain. CDR3 loop: CASSPQVPLGANVLTF. Written as DNA, the CDR3 is TGTGCCAGCAGCCCCCAAGTGCCCCTTGGGGCCAACGTCCTGACTTTC.